Given below is one T cell receptor beta chain in context. Its antigen remains unidentified. The CDR3 loop spans 15 amino acids. After removal of 4 bases from V and 6 bases from J, the junction contained 7 bases not matched to a gene. Germline V lookup: CDR1 MNHNS, CDR2 SASEGT. These data belong to a study of cytomegalovirus exposure and HLA in healthy donors. Background on the study: A prior analysis found 95 million to 140 million unique TCR beta sequences from roughly 180 million T cells.

The PCR contained 60 Vbeta and 13 Jbeta primers. This table comes from immunoSEQ multiplex PCR, and its TCRdb copy is limited to in-frame clones, with some not included. The sample holds approximately 170,000 clones, 68% seen once. The study, taken as a whole, reports: Altogether, some 170 TCR beta chains were recorded as cytomegalovirus-associated. Later analysis suggested links between common viral pathogens and several top significant clusters. A few V segments could not be told apart, such as TRBV6-2 and TRBV6-3, and were left out.

The V call is TRBV6-1, the J call TRBJ2-7; TRBD1 aligns across 12 bases. The origin of this receptor is a woman aged 18 to 35 in good health and CMV-seropositive. The sequenced material came from PBMCs. The CDR3: CASSGPGQGAREQYF. The CDR3 DNA sequence: TGTGCCAGCAGTGGGCCGGGACAGGGGGCGCGCGAGCAGTACTTC.